These T cell receptor beta chains were read from a single sample in a study of control samples from healthy donors and cancer patients. Here immunoSEQ multiplex PCR was the method, and the copy in TCRdb shows in-frame clones only, minus some. The sample shows 70,000 to 75,000 clones, 94% of them seen only once. Sequenced sample: blood. The receptors were sampled from a woman in her 30s in good health. CDR3s include the opening cysteine and the closing phenylalanine or tryptophan. A D gene is named only where the DNA matches it firmly.

TRBV7-9,NA,12,TRBJ2-3,CASSPDPDTQYF
TRBV14,NA,17,TRBJ2-1,CASSQRGGASSYNEQFF
TRBV7-6,NA,13,TRBJ2-7,CASSLGGPYEQYF
TRBV5-1,TRBD1,14,TRBJ2-3,CASRKGTGLDTQYF
TRBV5-4,TRBD2,15,TRBJ2-1,CASSSVGTRNNEQFF
TRBV7-6,TRBD2,16,TRBJ2-4,CASSPTEGLAGNIQYF
TRBV5-1,TRBD1,17,TRBJ1-1,CASSSNTGQRSNTEAFF
TRBV4-1,NA,15,TRBJ1-3,CARSRPGYSGNTIYF
TRBV5-6,TRBD2,14,TRBJ2-1,CASIAGGSYNEQFF
TRBV14,NA,14,TRBJ1-1,CASSQADGNTEAFF
TRBV9,NA,18,TRBJ1-4,CASSGFGVQDPTNEKLFF
TRBV24-1,NA,14,TRBJ1-5,CATSDSHFNQPQHF
TRBV4-1,NA,15,TRBJ2-4,CASSPRVLAKNIQYF
TRBV27,NA,13,TRBJ2-3,CASSQSSEVTQYF
TRBV20-1,NA,16,TRBJ1-1,CSASPTLGLTNTEAFF
TRBV24-1,NA,18,TRBJ1-5,CATSDASGTPYSNQPQHF